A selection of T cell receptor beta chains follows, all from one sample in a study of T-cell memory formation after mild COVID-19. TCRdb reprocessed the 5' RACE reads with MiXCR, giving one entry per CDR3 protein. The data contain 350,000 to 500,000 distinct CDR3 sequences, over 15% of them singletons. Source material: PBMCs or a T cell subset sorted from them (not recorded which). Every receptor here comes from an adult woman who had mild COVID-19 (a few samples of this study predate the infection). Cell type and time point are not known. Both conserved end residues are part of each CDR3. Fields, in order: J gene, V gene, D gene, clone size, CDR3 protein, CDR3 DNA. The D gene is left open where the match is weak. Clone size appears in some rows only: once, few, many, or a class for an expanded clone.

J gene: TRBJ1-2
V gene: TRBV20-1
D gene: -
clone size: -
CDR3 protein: CSATPPANYGYTF
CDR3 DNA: TGCAGTGCTACCCCACCGGCCAACTATGGCTACACCTTC

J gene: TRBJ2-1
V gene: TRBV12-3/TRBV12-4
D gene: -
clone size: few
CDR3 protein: CASTVLGNEQFF
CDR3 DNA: TGTGCCAGCACCGTTCTTGGAAATGAGCAGTTCTTC

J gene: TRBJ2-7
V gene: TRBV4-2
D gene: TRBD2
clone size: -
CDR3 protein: CASSQGEGGPYEQYF
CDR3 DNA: TGTGCCAGCAGCCAAGGGGAGGGAGGTCCCTACGAGCAGTACTTC

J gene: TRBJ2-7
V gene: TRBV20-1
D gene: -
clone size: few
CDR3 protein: CSARADSLGLFYEQYF
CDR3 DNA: TGCAGTGCTAGAGCCGACAGCCTGGGGCTTTTTTACGAGCAGTACTTC

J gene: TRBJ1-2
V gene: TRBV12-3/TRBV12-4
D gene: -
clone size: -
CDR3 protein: CASSFASFYGYTF
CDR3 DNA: TGTGCCAGCAGTTTTGCCAGCTTCTATGGCTACACCTTC

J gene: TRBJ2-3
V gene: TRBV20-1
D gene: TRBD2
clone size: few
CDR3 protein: CSAGLAGSDTQYF
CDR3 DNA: TGCAGTGCAGGACTAGCGGGTTCAGATACGCAGTATTTT

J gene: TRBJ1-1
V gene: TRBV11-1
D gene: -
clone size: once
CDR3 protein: CASSPGGKFRNTEAFF
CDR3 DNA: TGTGCCAGCAGCCCGGGGGGCAAATTTCGGAACACTGAAGCTTTCTTT

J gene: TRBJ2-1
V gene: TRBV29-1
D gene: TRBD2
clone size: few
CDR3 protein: CSVVPSGRAYNEQFF
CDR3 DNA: TGCAGCGTCGTCCCTAGCGGGAGGGCCTACAATGAGCAGTTCTTC

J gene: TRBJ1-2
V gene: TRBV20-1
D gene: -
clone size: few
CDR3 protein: CSARGFPEKNYGYTF
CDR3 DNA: TGCAGTGCTAGAGGTTTTCCGGAAAAGAACTATGGCTACACCTTC

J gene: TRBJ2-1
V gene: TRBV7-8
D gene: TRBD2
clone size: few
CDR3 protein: CASSRTSGVARQFF
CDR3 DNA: TGTGCCAGCAGTCGGACTAGCGGGGTTGCGCGGCAGTTCTTC

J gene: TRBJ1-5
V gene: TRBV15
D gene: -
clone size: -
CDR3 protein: CATSTSGTTNQPQHF
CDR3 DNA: TGTGCCACCAGCACCTCCGGGACAACTAATCAGCCCCAGCATTTT

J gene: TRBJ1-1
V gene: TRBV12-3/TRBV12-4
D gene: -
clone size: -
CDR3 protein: CASTRSTEAFF
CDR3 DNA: TGTGCCAGCACCCGCAGCACTGAAGCTTTCTTT

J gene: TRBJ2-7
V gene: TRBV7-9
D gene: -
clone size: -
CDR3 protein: CASSARHTYEQYF
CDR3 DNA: TGTGCCAGCAGCGCACGACATACCTACGAGCAGTACTTC

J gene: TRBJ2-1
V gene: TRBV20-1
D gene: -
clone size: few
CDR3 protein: CSARPRGEPNNEQFF
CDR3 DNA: TGCAGTGCTAGACCCAGGGGCGAACCTAACAATGAGCAGTTCTTC

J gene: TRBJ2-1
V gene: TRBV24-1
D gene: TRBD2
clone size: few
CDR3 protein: CATSIASGLYNEQFF
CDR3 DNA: TGTGCCACCAGTATTGCTAGCGGGCTCTACAATGAGCAGTTCTTC

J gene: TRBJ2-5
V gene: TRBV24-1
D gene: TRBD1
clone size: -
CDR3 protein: CATSDFGDRVEETQYF
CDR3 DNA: TGTGCCACCAGTGATTTCGGGGACAGGGTGGAGGAGACCCAGTACTTC

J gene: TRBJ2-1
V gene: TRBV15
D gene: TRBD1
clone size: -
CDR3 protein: CATRGTGVYNEQFF
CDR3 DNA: TGTGCCACCAGGGGGACAGGGGTCTACAATGAGCAGTTCTTC

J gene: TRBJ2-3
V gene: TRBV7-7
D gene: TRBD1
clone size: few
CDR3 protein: CASSLVRRDRVTDTQYF
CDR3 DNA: TGTGCTAGCAGCTTAGTCAGGCGGGACAGGGTGACAGATACGCAGTATTTT

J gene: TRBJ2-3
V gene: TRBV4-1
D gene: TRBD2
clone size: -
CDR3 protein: CASSQDWGLNLADTQYF
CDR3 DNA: TGCGCCAGCAGCCAAGATTGGGGACTAAATCTGGCAGATACGCAGTATTTT

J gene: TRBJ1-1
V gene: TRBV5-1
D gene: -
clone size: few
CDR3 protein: CASSLNLGLNTEAFF
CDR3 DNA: TGCGCCAGCAGCTTGAACTTAGGGTTGAACACTGAAGCTTTCTTT

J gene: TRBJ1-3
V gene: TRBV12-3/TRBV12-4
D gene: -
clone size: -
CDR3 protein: CASSLMGGGNTIYF
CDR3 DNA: TGTGCCAGCAGTTTAATGGGTGGCGGAAACACCATATATTTT

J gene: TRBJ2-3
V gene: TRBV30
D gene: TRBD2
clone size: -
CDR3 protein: CAWSAGGVRADTQYF
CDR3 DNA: TGTGCCTGGAGCGCTGGGGGGGTTCGAGCAGATACGCAGTATTTT

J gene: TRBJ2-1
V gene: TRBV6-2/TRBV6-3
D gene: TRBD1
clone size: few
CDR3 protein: CASSKGTGRYNEQFF
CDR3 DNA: TGTGCCAGCAGTAAAGGGACAGGGCGCTACAATGAGCAGTTCTTC

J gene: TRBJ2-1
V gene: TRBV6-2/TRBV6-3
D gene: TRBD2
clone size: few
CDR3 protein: CASNPGSGSSYNEQFF
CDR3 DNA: TGTGCCAGCAATCCCGGGAGCGGGAGCTCCTACAATGAGCAGTTCTTC

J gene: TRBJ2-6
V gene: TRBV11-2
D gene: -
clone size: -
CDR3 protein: CASSFGGGRGANVLTF
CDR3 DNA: TGTGCCAGCAGCTTCGGTGGGGGGCGAGGGGCCAACGTCCTGACTTTC

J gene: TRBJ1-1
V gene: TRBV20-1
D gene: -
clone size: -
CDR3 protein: CSARPGDNPRTEAFF
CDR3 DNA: TGCAGTGCTAGACCGGGTGATAACCCGCGGACTGAAGCTTTCTTT

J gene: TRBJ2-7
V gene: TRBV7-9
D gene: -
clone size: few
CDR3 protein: CASSLEIGQTYEQYF
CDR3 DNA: TGTGCCAGCAGCTTAGAAATCGGACAGACCTACGAGCAGTACTTC

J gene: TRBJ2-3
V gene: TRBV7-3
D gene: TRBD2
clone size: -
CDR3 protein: CASSGLARSDTQYF
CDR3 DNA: TGTGCCAGCAGCGGACTAGCGCGTTCAGATACGCAGTATTTT

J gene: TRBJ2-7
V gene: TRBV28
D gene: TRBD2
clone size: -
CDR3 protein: CASSLPHPYSGRAGYEQYF
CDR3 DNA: TGTGCCAGCAGTCTCCCCCACCCTTACAGCGGGAGGGCCGGTTACGAGCAGTACTTC

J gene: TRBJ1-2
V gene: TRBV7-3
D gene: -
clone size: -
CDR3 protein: CASSLGNSGYTF
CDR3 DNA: TGTGCCAGCAGCTTGGGGAACAGTGGCTACACCTTC

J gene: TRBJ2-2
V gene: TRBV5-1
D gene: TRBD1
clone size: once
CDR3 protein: CASRLDRDGTGELFF
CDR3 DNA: TGCGCCAGCAGACTGGACAGGGATGGCACCGGGGAGCTGTTTTTT

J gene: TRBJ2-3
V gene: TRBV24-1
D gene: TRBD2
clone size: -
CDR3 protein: CATSELAGTDTQYF
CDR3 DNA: TGTGCCACCAGTGAGCTAGCGGGCACAGATACGCAGTATTTT

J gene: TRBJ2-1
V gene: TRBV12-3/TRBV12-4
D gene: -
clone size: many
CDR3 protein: CASSLTQSNEQFF
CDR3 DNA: TGTGCCAGCAGTCTTACCCAGAGCAATGAGCAGTTCTTC

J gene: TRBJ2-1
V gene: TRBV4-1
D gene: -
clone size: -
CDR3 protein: CASSEERDEQFF
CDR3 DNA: TGCGCCAGCAGCGAGGAACGGGACGAGCAGTTCTTC

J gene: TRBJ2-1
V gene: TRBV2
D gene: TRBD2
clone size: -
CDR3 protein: CASTRGGINNEQFF
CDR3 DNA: TGTGCCAGCACCCGGGGGGGTATCAACAATGAGCAGTTCTTC

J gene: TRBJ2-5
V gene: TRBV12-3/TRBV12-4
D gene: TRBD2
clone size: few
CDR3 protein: CASSFAGSGVLETQYF
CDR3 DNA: TGTGCCAGCAGTTTCGCGGGTAGCGGGGTTTTGGAGACCCAGTACTTC

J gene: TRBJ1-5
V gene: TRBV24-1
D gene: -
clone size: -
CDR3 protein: CATRPGAGQPQHF
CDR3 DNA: TGTGCCACCAGACCAGGGGCAGGTCAGCCCCAGCATTTT

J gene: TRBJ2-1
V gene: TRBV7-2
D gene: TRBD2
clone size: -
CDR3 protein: CASRTGLRFNEQFF
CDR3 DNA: TGTGCCAGCAGGACGGGACTACGGTTCAATGAGCAGTTCTTC

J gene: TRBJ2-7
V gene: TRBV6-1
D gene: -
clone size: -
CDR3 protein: CASSPYAYEQYF
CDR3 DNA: TGTGCCAGCAGTCCTTACGCGTACGAGCAGTACTTC

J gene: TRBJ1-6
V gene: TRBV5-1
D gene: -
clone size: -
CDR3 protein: CASSLLTGNNSPLHF
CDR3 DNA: TGCGCCAGCAGCTTACTAACAGGGAATAATTCACCCCTCCACTTT

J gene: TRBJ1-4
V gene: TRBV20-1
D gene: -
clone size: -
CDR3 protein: CSARGHKGGSNEKLFF
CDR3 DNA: TGCAGTGCTAGAGGGCACAAAGGAGGTTCTAATGAAAAACTGTTTTTT

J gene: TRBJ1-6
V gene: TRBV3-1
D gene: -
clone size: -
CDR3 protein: CASTELIGSPLHF
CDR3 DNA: TGTGCCAGCACGGAGTTGATAGGTTCACCCCTCCACTTT

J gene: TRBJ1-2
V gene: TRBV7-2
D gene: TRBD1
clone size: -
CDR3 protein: CASSSLDRSNYGYTF
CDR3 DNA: TGTGCCAGCAGCTCTTTGGACAGGAGCAACTATGGCTACACCTTC

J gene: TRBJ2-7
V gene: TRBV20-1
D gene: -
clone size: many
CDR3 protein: CSARDAYEQYF
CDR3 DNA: TGCAGTGCTAGAGATGCATACGAGCAGTACTTC

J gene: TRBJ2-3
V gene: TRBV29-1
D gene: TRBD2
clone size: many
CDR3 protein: CSVEGEGRGGRDTQYF
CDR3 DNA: TGCAGCGTTGAAGGGGAGGGGCGGGGTGGTAGAGATACGCAGTATTTT

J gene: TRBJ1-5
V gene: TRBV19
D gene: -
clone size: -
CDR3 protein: CASSIDGGTGNQPQHF
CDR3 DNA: TGTGCCAGTAGTATTGATGGGGGAACTGGCAATCAGCCCCAGCATTTT

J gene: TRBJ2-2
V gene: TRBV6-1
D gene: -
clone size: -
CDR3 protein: CASRTPTGELFF
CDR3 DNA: TGTGCCAGCAGGACACCGACCGGGGAGCTGTTTTTT

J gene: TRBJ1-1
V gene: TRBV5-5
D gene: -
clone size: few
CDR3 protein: CASSIDGVMETEAFF
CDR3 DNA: TGTGCCAGCAGCATTGACGGGGTAATGGAGACTGAAGCTTTCTTT

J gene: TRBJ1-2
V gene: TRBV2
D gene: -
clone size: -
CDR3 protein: CASSPGSWGYTF
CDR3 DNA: TGTGCCAGCAGCCCAGGGTCGTGGGGCTACACCTTC

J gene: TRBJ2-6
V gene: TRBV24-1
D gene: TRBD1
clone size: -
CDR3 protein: CATSDSGQGKANVLTF
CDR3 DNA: TGTGCCACCAGTGATTCCGGACAGGGGAAGGCCAACGTCCTGACTTTC

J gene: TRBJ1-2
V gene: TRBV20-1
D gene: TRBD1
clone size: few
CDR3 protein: CSADRVRYGYTF
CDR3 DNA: TGCAGTGCTGACAGGGTTCGGTATGGCTACACCTTC

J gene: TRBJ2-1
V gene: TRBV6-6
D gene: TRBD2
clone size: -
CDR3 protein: CASRLAGEYNEQFF
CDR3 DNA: TGTGCCAGCAGGCTAGCGGGGGAGTACAATGAGCAGTTCTTC